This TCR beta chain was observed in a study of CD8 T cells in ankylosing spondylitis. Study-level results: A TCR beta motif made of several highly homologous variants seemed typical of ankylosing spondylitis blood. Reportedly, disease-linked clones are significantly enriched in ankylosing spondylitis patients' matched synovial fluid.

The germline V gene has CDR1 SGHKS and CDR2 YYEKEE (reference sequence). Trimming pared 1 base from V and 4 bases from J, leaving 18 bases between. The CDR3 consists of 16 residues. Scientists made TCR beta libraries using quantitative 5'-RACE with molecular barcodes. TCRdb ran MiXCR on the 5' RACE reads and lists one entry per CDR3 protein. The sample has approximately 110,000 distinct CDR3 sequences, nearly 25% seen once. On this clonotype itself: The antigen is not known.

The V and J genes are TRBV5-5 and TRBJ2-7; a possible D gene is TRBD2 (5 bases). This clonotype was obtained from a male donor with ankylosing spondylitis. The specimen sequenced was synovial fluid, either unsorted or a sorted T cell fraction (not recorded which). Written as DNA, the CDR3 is TGTGCCAGCAGCTTGCGAATGGGAGAAGGGAAGTACGAGCAGTACTTC. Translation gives CASSLRMGEGKYEQYF.